This record concerns one T cell receptor (beta chain) sequence. The V end was cut by 0 bases, the J end by 4 bases, with 27 bases between. The CDR3 is 20 residues long. Germline values: CDR1 LGHDT, CDR2 YNNKEL (reference sequence). The assay was immunoSEQ multiplex PCR, and TCRdb's table has in-frame clones only and misses some. The sample records under 150,000 clones, about 80% being singletons. These data come from a study of blood T cell repertoires in COVID-19. The clonotype comes from a human donor in a cohort sampled during active COVID-19. This sequence joins TRBV3-1 (or the pseudogene TRBV3-2) and TRBJ1-2; D is uncertain. Sample: peripheral blood. The DNA of the CDR3 is TGTGCCAGCAGCCAAGATAAATATATGCTTGGGGTAGGGAGTCCCTATGGCTACACCTTC. The encoded protein is CASSQDKYMLGVGSPYGYTF.